The TCR beta chain described here comes from a study of Ad26.COV2.S vaccination and SARS-CoV-2 variants. The study, taken as a whole, reports: Substantial breadth was reported for post-vaccination spike-specific CD8+ and CD4+ T cells.

Germline values: CDR1 SGHRS, CDR2 YFSETQ. This CDR3 region has 15 residues. V lost 4 bases and J 1 base, leaving 14 bases between the germline ends. Using immunoSEQ multiplex PCR, the repertoire was profiled, and TCRdb retains in-frame clones only, with some absent. The profile shows over 200,000 clones, 88% of them singletons. Treatment given: 15 to 20 received Ad26.COV2.S at low or high dose, single or two shots; several received placebo; per-sample allocation not given. After the first vaccine or placebo injection, samples were drawn on day 63. In regard to this clone: Its antigen is not identified.

This receptor was identified in a person aged 18-65 years who received the Ad26.COV2.S COVID-19 vaccine or a placebo. Sample: peripheral blood, taken in a trial of Ad26.COV2.S vaccine versus placebo. The chain uses TRBV5-1 and TRBJ2-5; D perhaps matches TRBD2 (6 bases). DNA of the CDR3: TGCGCCAGCAGCCAAATGGGGGGTTCCCAAGAGACCCAGTACTTC. The encoded protein is CASSQMGGSQETQYF.